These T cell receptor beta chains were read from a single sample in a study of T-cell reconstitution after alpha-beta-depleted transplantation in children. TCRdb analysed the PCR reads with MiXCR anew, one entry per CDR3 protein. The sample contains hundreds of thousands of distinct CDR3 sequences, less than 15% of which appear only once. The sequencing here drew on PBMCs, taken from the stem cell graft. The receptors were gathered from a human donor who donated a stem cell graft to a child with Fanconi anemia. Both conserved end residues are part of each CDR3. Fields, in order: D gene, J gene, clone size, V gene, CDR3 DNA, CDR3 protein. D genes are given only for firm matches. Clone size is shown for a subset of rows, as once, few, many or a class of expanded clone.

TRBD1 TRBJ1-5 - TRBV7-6 TGTGCCAGCAGCTTAATGGGACAGGGGTACGATCAGCCCCAGCATTTT CASSLMGQGYDQPQHF
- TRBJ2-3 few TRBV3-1 TGTGCCAGCAGCCAAGATGAAGGGACGCAGTATTTT CASSQDEGTQYF
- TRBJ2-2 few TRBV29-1 TGCAGCGCTGTTCTGGCCTCGAACACCGGGGAGCTGTTTTTT CSAVLASNTGELFF
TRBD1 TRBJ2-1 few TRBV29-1 TGCAGCGTTGTGACAGGGAGCTTTACCCCCAATGAGCAGTTCTTC CSVVTGSFTPNEQFF
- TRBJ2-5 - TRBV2 TGTGCCAGCAGTGTCGGACAGCTAGAGACCCAGTACTTC CASSVGQLETQYF
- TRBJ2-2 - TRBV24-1 TGTGCCACCAGTGATTCACGACAGTCCCGGGGAGGGCTGTTTTTT CATSDSRQSRGGLFF
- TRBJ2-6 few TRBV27 TGTGCCAGCAGTTTATCAGGTGGCTCTGGGGCCAACGTCCTGACTTTC CASSLSGGSGANVLTF
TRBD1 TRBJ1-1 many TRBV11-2 TGTGCCAGCAGTTTTACAGGGGCGGGAACTGAAGCTTTCTTT CASSFTGAGTEAFF
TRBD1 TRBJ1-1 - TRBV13 TGTGCCAGCAGCTCTGGACAGGGCCATCTAGCTTTCTTT CASSSGQGHLAFF
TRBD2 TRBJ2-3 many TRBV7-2 TGTGCCAGCATCGACCTAGCGGGGACAGATACGCAGTATTTT CASIDLAGTDTQYF
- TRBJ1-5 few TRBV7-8 TGTGCCAGCAGCTTATATCACAGCCGCGATCAGCCCCAGCATTTT CASSLYHSRDQPQHF
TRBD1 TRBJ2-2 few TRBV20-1 TGCAGTGCTAGAGATTGGACAGGGGGGACCGGGGAGCTGTTTTTT CSARDWTGGTGELFF
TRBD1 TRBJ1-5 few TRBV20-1 TGCAGTGCTATAGACCGGGACAGGGGTGGTTTGGGCAATCAGCCCCAGCATTTT CSAIDRDRGGLGNQPQHF
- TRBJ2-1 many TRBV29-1 TGCAGCGTTGATGCGGGGCCCACGGAGAATGAGCAGTTCTTC CSVDAGPTENEQFF
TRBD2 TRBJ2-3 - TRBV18 TGTGCCAGCTCACCGACTAGACTAGCGGGGGGCACAGATACGCAGTATTTT CASSPTRLAGGTDTQYF
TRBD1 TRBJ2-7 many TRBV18 TGTGCCAGCTCACCTCAACAGGGGGCTCGCTACGAGCAGTACTTC CASSPQQGARYEQYF
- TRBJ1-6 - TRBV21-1 TGTGCCAGCAGCAAAGCGCTCGGAGACAGGGAACGCTATAATTCACCCCTCCACTTT CASSKALGDRERYNSPLHF
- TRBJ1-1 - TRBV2 TGTGCCAGCAGTGATTGGGAGGAAATCACTGAAGCTTTCTTT CASSDWEEITEAFF
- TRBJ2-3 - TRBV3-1 TGTGCCAGCAGCCAAGATCTGGCCACCACAGATACGCAGTATTTT CASSQDLATTDTQYF
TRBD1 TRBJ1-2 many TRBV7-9 TGTGCCAGCAGCCCTCCGGGACAGGTGTCTGGCTACACCTTC CASSPPGQVSGYTF
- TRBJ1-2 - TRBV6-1 TGTGCCAGCAGTGAAAAGTTGGAGCCCTACTATGGCTACACCTTC CASSEKLEPYYGYTF
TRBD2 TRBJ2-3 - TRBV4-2 TGTGCCAGCAGCCGCCAGCGGGGGGGATTCACAGATACGCAGTATTTT CASSRQRGGFTDTQYF
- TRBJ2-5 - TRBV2 TGTGCCAGCGGCAGGGTGATTCAAGAGACCCAGTACTTC CASGRVIQETQYF
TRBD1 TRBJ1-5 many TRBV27 TGTGCCAGCGGTGATGGACAGGGTCAGAATCAGCCCCAGCATTTT CASGDGQGQNQPQHF
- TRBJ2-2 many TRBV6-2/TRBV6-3 TGTGCCAGCATCTCTCGGGCCGGGGAGCTGTTTTTT CASISRAGELFF
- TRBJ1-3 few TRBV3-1 TGTGCCAGCAGCCAAAAAGGAGGGAACTCTGGAAACACCATATATTTT CASSQKGGNSGNTIYF
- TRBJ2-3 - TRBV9 TGTGCCAGCAGCGAGAGGGGGTCAACAGATACGCAGTATTTT CASSERGSTDTQYF
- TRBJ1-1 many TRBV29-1 TGCAGCGTGCAAAGGGGAACTGAAGCTTTCTTT CSVQRGTEAFF
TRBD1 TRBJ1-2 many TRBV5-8 TGTGCCAGCAGCTTATATTTGACAGGGGATGGCTACACCTTC CASSLYLTGDGYTF
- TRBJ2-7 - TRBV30 TGTGCCTGGAGTGTTATTAGATCCTACGAGCAGTACTTC CAWSVIRSYEQYF